This entry lists 15 T cell receptor beta chains sequenced from one sample in a study of shared clonotypes between healthy human individuals. The data were produced by immunoSEQ multiplex PCR, yet TCRdb's version contains in-frame clones alone and is incomplete. The sample contains some 790,000 clones, approximately 72% of which appear only once. Sequencing was done on a sample of memory CD4+ T cells sorted from blood. Subset meaning: CD45RA-negative fraction. The source of these receptors is a woman aged 30 to 39 in good health.

This clone was seen ten or more times. J is TRBJ2-1 and V is TRBV7-8; possibly TRBD1 for D (5 bases). This CDR3 is 17 amino acids long. Germline V gives CDR1 SGHVS, CDR2 FQNEAQ. Trimming cost V 5 bases and J 1 base, with 18 bases left between them. CDR3 region: CASSPTVTALSYNEQFF. CDR3 nucleotide sequence: TGTGCCAGCAGCCCTACGGTGACAGCCCTATCCTACAATGAGCAGTTCTTC. The complete variable domain, with remaining parts taken from reference TRBV7-8 and TRBJ2-1, reads GAGVSQSPRYKVAKRGQDVALRCDPISGHVSLFWYQQALGQGPEFLTYFQNEAQLDKSGLPSDRFFAERPEGSVSTLKIQRTQQEDSAVYLCASSPTVTALSYNEQFFGPGTRLTVL.

This clone was seen only once. V gene TRBV13 combines with J gene TRBJ2-1; D unresolved. The germline gives CDR1 PRHDT, CDR2 FYEKMQ (reference sequence). Trimming left V 5 bases short and J 8 bases short, with 13 bases between. The CDR3 consists of 13 residues. The CDR3 sequence: CASSPMDRYEQFF. CDR3 nucleotide sequence: TGTGCCAGCAGCCCGATGGACCGCTATGAGCAGTTCTTC.

The CDR3 protein is CASSGGTVDYNGYTF. CDR3 coding DNA: TGTGCCAGCAGTGGGGGGACAGTGGATTATAATGGCTACACCTTC. The chain carries TRBV2 and TRBJ1-2; 7 bases line up with TRBD1. Germline values: CDR1 SNHLY, CDR2 FYNNEI. The ends lost 4 bases at V and 6 bases at J; junction bases unmatched: 11. CDR3 size: 15 residues.

This clone was detected ten times or more. The chain uses TRBV18 and TRBJ1-4; no definite D call. CDR1 is KGHSH and CDR2 is LQKENI in the germline V gene. Between the trimmed V and J ends, which lost 3 bases and 5 bases, there was a span of 10 bases. The CDR3 has 14 amino acids. CDR3 bases: TGTGCCAGCTCACCCGACACTGAGAATGAAAAACTGTTTTTT. This gives the protein CASSPDTENEKLFF.

In its sample, this clone was seen once. The chain is built from TRBV21-1 and TRBJ2-1; TRBD1, the D gene given by the table, was not confirmed from the DNA. TRBV21-1 is recorded as a pseudogene. The CDR3 sequence is 19 residues long. Here the CDR3 DNA reads TGTGCCAGCAGCAAAGCAGCCCCTCAGGGGAAAGACTCCTACAATGAGCAGTTCTTC. The encoded protein is CASSKAAPQGKDSYNEQFF.

CDR3 in amino acids: CASSQIQGPQETQYF. Here the CDR3 DNA reads TGTGCCAGTAGCCAAATACAGGGGCCTCAAGAGACCCAGTACTTC. The V and J genes are TRBV19 and TRBJ2-5, with 7 bases fitting TRBD1. The CDR3 has 15 residues. Germline assignment: CDR1 LNHDA and CDR2 SQIVND (reference sequence). Losses at the gene ends were 6 bases for V and 2 bases for J; bases not matched to a gene: 9.

The chain is built from TRBV1 and TRBJ2-5; the table's D call TRBD1 went unverified against the DNA. TRBV1 is annotated as a pseudogene. The CDR3 runs 14 residues. The CDR3 DNA follows: TGCACCAGCAGCCAAGATCTGGGCTTTGAGACCCAGTACTTC. Translated: CTSSQDLGFETQYF.

This rearrangement joins TRBV2 to TRBJ2-1; 12 bases are a match to TRBD2. Unmatched junction bases numbered 3, after V lost 5 bases and J lost 4 bases. In germline, CDR1 is SNHLY, CDR2 FYNNEI. The CDR3 is 15 amino acids. The CDR3 protein is CASSRLAGAYNEQFF. The DNA of the CDR3 is TGTGCCAGCAGTCGACTAGCGGGAGCGTACAATGAGCAGTTCTTC.

V usage is TRBV18 and J usage is TRBJ2-7; perhaps D is TRBD1 or TRBD2 (5 bases each). Deletions cut 3 bases from V and 0 bases from J, with 12 bases between. Germline CDR1 and CDR2: KGHSH and LQKENI. CDR3 length: 15 residues. CDR3 coding DNA: TGTGCCAGCTCACCGGGGGAAGGGCGCTCCTACGAGCAGTACTTC. The encoded protein is CASSPGEGRSYEQYF.

This chain links TRBV28 with TRBJ2-1; D call uncertain. This CDR3 comprises 12 residues. The V end lost 4 bases, the J end lost 6 bases, and 7 bases lay between the germline ends. Germline lookup yields CDR1 MDHEN and CDR2 SYDVKM. CDR3 in DNA: TGTGCCAGCAGTTGGGCTATCAATGAGCAGTTCTTC. This codes for CASSWAINEQFF.

The DNA of the CDR3 is TGCGCCAGCAGCCTAACGGGGTATAGCAATCAGCCCCAGCATTTT. Translating it yields CASSLTGYSNQPQHF. The V and J genes are TRBV5-1 and TRBJ1-5, with unresolved D. This CDR3 spans 15 amino acids. The germline CDR1 and CDR2 sequences are SGHRS and YFSETQ. V was shortened by 4 bases and J by 0 bases, with 11 bases between the two germline ends.

The chain has TRBV6-1 and TRBJ2-7, with 10 bases fitting TRBD1. Germline values: CDR1 MNHNS, CDR2 SASEGT. CDR3 size: 14 residues. The trim removed 4 bases at V and 6 bases at J, leaving 6 bases unmatched. The CDR3 DNA follows: TGTGCCAGCAGTGGCGGACAGGGGGAATTCGAGCAGTACTTC. Its protein is CASSGGQGEFEQYF.

This clone was found a few times. V gene TRBV7-2 combines with J gene TRBJ2-1; 7 bases are a match to TRBD2. The CDR3 totals 15 residues. Per germline, CDR1 SGHTA and CDR2 FQGNSA. Trimming at V came to 6 bases and at J to 3 bases, leaving 8 bases not matched to a gene. DNA for the CDR3: TGTGCCAGCAGACGAGGAAGCGGGAACTACAATGAGCAGTTCTTC. It is translated as CASRRGSGNYNEQFF.

This chain uses TRBV27 with TRBJ1-1; D unresolved. The CDR3 runs 13 residues. CDR1 and CDR2 (germline): MNHEY, SMNVEV (reference sequence). V lost 3 bases to trimming and J lost 0 bases, with 5 bases between them. CDR3 loop: CASSLGLNTEAFF. For the CDR3, the DNA is TGTGCCAGCAGTTTGGGCTTGAACACTGAAGCTTTCTTT.

This chain connects TRBV15 to TRBJ1-4, with 8 bases fitting TRBD1. The V segment lost 2 bases and the J segment 4 bases; nucleotides outside the gene matches: 6. Looked up from germline, CDR1 is LNHNV and CDR2 is YYDKDF (reference sequence). The CDR3 totals 16 residues. The CDR3, as DNA: TGTGCCACCAGCAGAAAAAGGACAGGGCATAATGAAAAACTGTTTTTT. It is translated as CATSRKRTGHNEKLFF.